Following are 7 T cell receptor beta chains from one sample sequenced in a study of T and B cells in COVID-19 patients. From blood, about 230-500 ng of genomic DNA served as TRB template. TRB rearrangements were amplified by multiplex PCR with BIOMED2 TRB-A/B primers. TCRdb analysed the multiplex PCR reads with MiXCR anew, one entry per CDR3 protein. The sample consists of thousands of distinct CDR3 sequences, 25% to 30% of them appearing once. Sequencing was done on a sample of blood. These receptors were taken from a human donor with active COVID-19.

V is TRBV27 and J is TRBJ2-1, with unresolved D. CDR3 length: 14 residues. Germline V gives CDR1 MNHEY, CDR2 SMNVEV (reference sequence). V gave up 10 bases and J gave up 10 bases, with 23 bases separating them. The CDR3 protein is CATQSKDGSYEQFF. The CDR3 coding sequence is TGTGCCACCCAGAGTAAGGACGGATCCTACGAGCAGTTCTTC.

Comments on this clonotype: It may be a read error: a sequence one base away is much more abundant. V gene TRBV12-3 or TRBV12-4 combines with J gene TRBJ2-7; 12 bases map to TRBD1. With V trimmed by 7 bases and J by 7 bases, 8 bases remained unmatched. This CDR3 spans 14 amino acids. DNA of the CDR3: TGTGCCAGCACTACGGGACAGGGGGCGGGTGAGCAGTACTTC. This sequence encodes CASTTGQGAGEQYF.

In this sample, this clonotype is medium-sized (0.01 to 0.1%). The CDR3 loop is CASSRGQGASYEQYF. The CDR3 coding sequence is TGTGCCAGCAGCCGGGGACAGGGGGCCTCCTACGAGCAGTACTTC. The V call is TRBV5-4, the J call TRBJ2-7; the match to TRBD1 covers 12 bases. From germline, CDR1 is SGHNT and CDR2 YYREEE (reference sequence). Trimming cost V 4 bases and J 0 bases; bases outside gene matches: 2. The CDR3 length is 15 residues. The full variable domain, rest sourced from reference TRBV5-4 and TRBJ2-7, is ETGVTQSPTHLIKTRGQQVTLRCSSQSGHNTVSWYQQALGQGPQFIFQYYREEENGRGNFPPRFSGLQFPNYSSELNVNALELDDSALYLCASSRGQGASYEQYFGPGTRLTVT.

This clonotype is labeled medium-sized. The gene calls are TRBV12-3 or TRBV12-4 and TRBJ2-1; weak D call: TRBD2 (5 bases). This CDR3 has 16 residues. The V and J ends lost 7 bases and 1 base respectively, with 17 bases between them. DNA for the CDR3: TGTGCCAGCAATTCCCCTCGGACTCATTCCTACAATGAGCAGTTCTTC. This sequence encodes CASNSPRTHSYNEQFF.

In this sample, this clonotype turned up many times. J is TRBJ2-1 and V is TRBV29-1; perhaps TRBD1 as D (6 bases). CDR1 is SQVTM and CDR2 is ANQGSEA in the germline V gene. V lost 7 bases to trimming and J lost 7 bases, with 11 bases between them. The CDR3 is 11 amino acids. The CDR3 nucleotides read TGCAGCGCAGGCAGGGGAAATGAGCAGTTCTTC. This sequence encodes CSAGRGNEQFF.

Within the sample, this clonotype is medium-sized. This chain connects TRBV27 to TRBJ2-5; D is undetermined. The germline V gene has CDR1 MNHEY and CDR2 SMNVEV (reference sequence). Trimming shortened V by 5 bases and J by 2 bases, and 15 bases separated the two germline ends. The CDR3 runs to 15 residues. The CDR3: CASSLVGISQETQYF. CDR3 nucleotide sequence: TGTGCCAGCAGTCTAGTGGGGATTTCACAAGAGACCCAGTACTTC.

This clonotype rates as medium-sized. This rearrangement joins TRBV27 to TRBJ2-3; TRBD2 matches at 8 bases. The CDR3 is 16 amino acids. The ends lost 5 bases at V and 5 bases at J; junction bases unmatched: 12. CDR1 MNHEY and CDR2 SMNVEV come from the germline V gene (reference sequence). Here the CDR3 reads CASSGGLAGGIDTQYF. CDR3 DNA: TGTGCCAGCAGTGGAGGACTAGCCGGGGGGATAGATACGCAGTATTTT.